The source of this T cell receptor (beta chain) is a study of shared clonotypes between healthy human individuals. Sequenced by immunoSEQ multiplex PCR; TCRdb stores in-frame clones only, minus some. Among under 1,100,000 clones, more than 60% were seen once, and the ten largest hold 1.5%. This clone was counted a single time. The CDR3 contains 15 residues. V gave up 7 bases and J gave up 0 bases, with 15 bases separating them. CDR1 is SGHTA, CDR2 FQGNSA, per germline. Sample: memory CD4+ T cells sorted from blood. Indicated subset: CD45RA-negative fraction. The V and J genes are TRBV7-2 and TRBJ2-5; a possible D gene is TRBD1 (5 bases). The sequence derives from a man aged 18-30 years in good health. The CDR3 region has the DNA TGTGCCAGCACCCAGGACGGCAGGGACCAAGAGACCCAGTACTTC. This sequence encodes CASTQDGRDQETQYF. Drawing the rest from reference TRBV7-2 and TRBJ2-5, the complete variable domain is GAGVSQSPSNKVTEKGKDVELRCDPISGHTALYWYRQSLGQGLEFLIYFQGNSAPDKSGLPSDRFSAERTGGSVSTLTIQRTQQEDSAVYLCASTQDGRDQETQYFGPGTRLLVL.